The next 2 T cell receptor beta chains were all read from a single sample in a study of radiotherapy plus CTLA-4 blockade in lung cancer. TCRdb keeps only in-frame clones here, not all; method: immunoSEQ multiplex PCR. The sample contains more than 40,000 clones, around 69% of which appear only once. The sample was peripheral blood, taken from a patient treated with radiotherapy plus ipilimumab. The receptors come from a human donor with non-small cell lung cancer who had stable disease on radiotherapy plus ipilimumab.

The rearrangement links TRBV6-1 to TRBJ2-6; D remains ambiguous. Trimming cost V 4 bases and J 4 bases, with 8 bases left between them. There are 14 residues in the CDR3. CDR1 is MNHNS, CDR2 SASEGT, per germline. The DNA for the CDR3 is TGTGCCAGCAGTGTTGATGTAGGGGCCAACGTCCTGACTTTC. Translation gives CASSVDVGANVLTF.

The chain carries TRBV30 and TRBJ2-5; TRBD2 aligns across 10 bases. This CDR3 comprises 14 residues. Losses at the gene ends were 5 bases for V and 4 bases for J; bases not matched to a gene: 7. CDR1 GTSNPN and CDR2 SVGIG come from the germline V gene (reference sequence). The CDR3 region has the DNA TGTGCCTGGGGGATAGCGGGGGGCACAGAGACCCAGTACTTC. It specifies CAWGIAGGTETQYF.